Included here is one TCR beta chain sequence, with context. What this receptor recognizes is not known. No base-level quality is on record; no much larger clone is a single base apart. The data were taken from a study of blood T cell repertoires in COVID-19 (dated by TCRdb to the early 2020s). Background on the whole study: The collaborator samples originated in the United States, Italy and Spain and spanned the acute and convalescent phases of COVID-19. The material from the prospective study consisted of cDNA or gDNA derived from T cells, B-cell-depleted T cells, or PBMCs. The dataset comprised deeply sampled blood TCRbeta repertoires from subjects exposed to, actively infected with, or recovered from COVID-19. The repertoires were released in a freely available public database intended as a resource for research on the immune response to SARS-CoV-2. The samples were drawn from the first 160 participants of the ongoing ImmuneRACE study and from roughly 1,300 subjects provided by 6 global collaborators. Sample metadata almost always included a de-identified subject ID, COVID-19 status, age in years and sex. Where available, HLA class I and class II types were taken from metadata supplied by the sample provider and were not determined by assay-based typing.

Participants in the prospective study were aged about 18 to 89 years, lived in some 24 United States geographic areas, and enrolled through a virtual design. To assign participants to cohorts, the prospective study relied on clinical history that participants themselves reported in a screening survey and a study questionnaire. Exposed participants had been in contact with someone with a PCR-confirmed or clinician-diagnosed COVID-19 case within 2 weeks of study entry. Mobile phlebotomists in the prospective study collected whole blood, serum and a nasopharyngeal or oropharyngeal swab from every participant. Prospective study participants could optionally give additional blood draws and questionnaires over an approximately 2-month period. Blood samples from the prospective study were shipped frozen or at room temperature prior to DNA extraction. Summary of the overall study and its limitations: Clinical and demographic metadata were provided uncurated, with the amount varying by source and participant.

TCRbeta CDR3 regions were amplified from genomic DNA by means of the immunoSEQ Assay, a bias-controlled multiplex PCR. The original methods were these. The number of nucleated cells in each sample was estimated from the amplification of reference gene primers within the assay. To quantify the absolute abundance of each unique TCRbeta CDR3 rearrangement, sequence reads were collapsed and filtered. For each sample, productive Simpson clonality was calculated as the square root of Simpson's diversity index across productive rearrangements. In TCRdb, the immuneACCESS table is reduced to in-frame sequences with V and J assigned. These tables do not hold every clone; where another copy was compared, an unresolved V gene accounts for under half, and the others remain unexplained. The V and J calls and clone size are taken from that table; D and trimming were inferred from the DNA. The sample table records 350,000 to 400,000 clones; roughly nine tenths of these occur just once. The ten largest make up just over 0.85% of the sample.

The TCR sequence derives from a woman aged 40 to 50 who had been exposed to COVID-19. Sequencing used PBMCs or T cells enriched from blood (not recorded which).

The nucleotide sequence reads as follows: TGTGCCAGCAGTTACGAGGGCCTGGACGGAGCTTTCTTT. Its amino acids are CASSYEGLDGAFF. The V and J segments used are TRBV6-2 or TRBV6-3 and TRBJ1-1; the D gene is not confidently resolved. Sequences MNHEY (CDR1) and SVGEGT (CDR2) are obtained from the germline V gene. There are 13 amino acids in the CDR3, from cysteine to phenylalanine inclusive. The only DNA kept is the CDR3, 39 bases in frame from the first base. Between the V and J ends, shortened by 2 bases and 10 bases respectively, the junction contains 14 bases.